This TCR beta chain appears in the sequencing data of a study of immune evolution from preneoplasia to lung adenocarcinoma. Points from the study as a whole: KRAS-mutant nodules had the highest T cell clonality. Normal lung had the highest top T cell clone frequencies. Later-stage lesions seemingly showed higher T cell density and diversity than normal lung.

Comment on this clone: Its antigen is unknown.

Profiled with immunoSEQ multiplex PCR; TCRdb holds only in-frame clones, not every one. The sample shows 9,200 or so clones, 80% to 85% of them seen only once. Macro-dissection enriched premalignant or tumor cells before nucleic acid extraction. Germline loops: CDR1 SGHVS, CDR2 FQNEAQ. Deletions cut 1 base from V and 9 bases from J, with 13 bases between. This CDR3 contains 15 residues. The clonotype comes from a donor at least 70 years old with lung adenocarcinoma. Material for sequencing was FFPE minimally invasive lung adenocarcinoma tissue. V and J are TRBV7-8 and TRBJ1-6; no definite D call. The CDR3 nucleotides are TGTGCCAGCAGCTTAGTCGAAGGCGGGAGTTCACCCCTCCACTTT. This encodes CASSLVEGGSSPLHF.